The sequence of this T cell receptor beta chain was determined in a study of blood T cells in healthy people across ages. Study-level findings and limits: Older individuals had lower TCR beta diversity per million T cells (the decline was roughly linear).

The authors ran a second PCR of about 7 to 11 cycles using a sample-barcoded 5' primer and a J-beta primer mix. TCRdb recomputed calls from the 5' RACE reads with MiXCR, one row per CDR3 protein. The sample has fewer than 700,000 distinct CDR3 sequences; 40% to 50% are singletons. To note about this clonotype: Antigen: not known.

Each donor had about 10 milliliters of peripheral blood drawn. Germline values: CDR1 MDHEN, CDR2 SYDVKM. The CDR3 loop spans 15 amino acids. V was shortened by 6 bases and J by 2 bases, with 14 bases between the two germline ends. This TCR derives from an older man in good health. Sequenced input: blood. This chain uses TRBV28 with TRBJ1-5; D not certain. This CDR3 reads CASRPTLSGNQPQHF. The CDR3, as DNA: TGTGCCAGCAGGCCGACCCTGAGCGGCAATCAGCCCCAGCATTTT.